The following is a T cell receptor beta chain sequence with its context. The data belong to a study of cytomegalovirus exposure and HLA in healthy donors. TCRdb's table, derived via immunoSEQ multiplex PCR, lists solely in-frame clones and lacks some. Of about 280,000 clones in the sample, more than 75% are singletons; the top ten hold around 0.92%. V lost 4 bases to trimming and J lost 0 bases, with 7 bases between them. CDR1 is MNHEY, CDR2 SMNVEV, per germline (reference sequence). CDR3 size: 13 residues. The chain links TRBV27 to TRBJ2-7; D gene uncertain. This TCR was recovered from a young woman in good health and CMV-seronegative. The sequenced material came from PBMCs. The CDR3 region is CASSSHYSYEQYF. As DNA, the CDR3 is TGTGCCAGCAGTTCCCACTACTCCTACGAGCAGTACTTC.